Listed here is a single T cell receptor beta chain. In the authors' methods: Estimation of nucleated cell counts was performed using reference gene primer amplification. TCRdb keeps only in-frame clones here, not all; method: immunoSEQ multiplex PCR. The D gene and trimming were derived from the DNA, and the V and J assignments and clone size from that table. The sample records tens of thousands of clones, about 83% being singletons. This record comes from a study of blood T cell repertoires in COVID-19. Trimming took off 6 bases at V and 0 bases at J, with 15 bases between the two ends. Germline V gene data show CDR1 as LNHDA and CDR2 as SQIVND (reference sequence). CDR3 size: 15 residues. During active infection, Seattle patients enrolled and were then monitored through disease.

The sequence was collected from a man aged 25 to 45 with COVID-19, enrolled during active disease. The material sequenced was peripheral blood. The rearrangement links TRBV19 to TRBJ2-7; D perhaps matches TRBD1 (5 bases). The CDR3 is CASRRGAESSYEQYF. The CDR3 region has the DNA TGTGCCAGTAGAAGGGGCGCCGAAAGCTCCTACGAGCAGTACTTC.